This TCR beta chain was sequenced for a study of memory CD4+ T cells and cytomegalovirus serostatus. The sort gate was single viable CD3+CD4+CD8-CD45RO+ cells for memory CD4+ T cells. Generated by immunoSEQ multiplex PCR, the TCRdb table keeps only in-frame clones and is missing some. The sample lists over 65,000 clones; about 80% were seen once. The CDR3 covers 16 residues. The V and J ends lost 0 bases and 3 bases respectively, with 12 bases between them. Germline V gene sequence: CDR1 SGHTA, CDR2 FQGNSA. The J gene is TRBJ1-5, the V gene TRBV7-2; D is perhaps TRBD1 (5 bases). The TCR comes from an adult in good health and CMV-seropositive. Sequencing input: memory CD4+ T cells from blood. The CDR3 nucleotides read TGTGCCAGCAGCTTAGCCGCAGGGCCTACCAATCAGCCCCAGCATTTT. Its protein is CASSLAAGPTNQPQHF.